This TCR beta chain appears in the sequencing data of a study of regulatory T cells in long-lasting Graves disease. Study-wide results and caveats: With persistent disease, TRBV28, TRBJ1-2 and TRBJ2-5 were the favored segments.

Building of the TCR beta libraries involved iRepertoire HTBI primers and Arm-PCR of CDR3 regions. In TCRdb, the multiplex PCR reads were re-called with MiXCR into one record per CDR3 protein. The table has a few hundred thousand distinct CDR3 sequences, approximately 15% seen once. Sample time point: newly diagnosed GD, antithyroid drugs for less than 3 months. There was RNA extracted from PBMCs, and the TCR library was made from it. The authors diagnosed Graves' disease using American Thyroid Association guidelines. There are a few counts of this clonotype. The antigen is not known. The V end lost 5 bases, the J end lost 7 bases, and 11 bases lay between the germline ends. Per the germline V gene, CDR1 is SSHAT and CDR2 is FNYEAQ (reference sequence). This CDR3 has 13 amino acids. The sample was also linked to a second study, of T cells in Graves' hyperthyroidism and ophthalmopathy. That paper notes: The HTBI set primed first-round TCR CDR3 RT-PCR.

The receptor's source is a woman aged 45 to 65 with Graves disease. The material sequenced was peripheral blood mononuclear cells (PBMCs), taken at new diagnosis, from a patient treated with antithyroid drugs. The chain joins TRBV7-7 to TRBJ1-4, with D unclear. The CDR3 DNA is TGTGCCAGCAGCCCTCGGCGAGGTGAAAAACTGTTTTTT. The encoded protein is CASSPRRGEKLFF.